This TCR beta chain was recorded in a study of monozygotic twins with inflammatory bowel disease. Study results and caveats: Clonotypes shared with others were fewer in IBD patients than in healthy twins, especially with disease activity. No difference in repertoire similarity was seen between concordant and discordant twins, possibly because power was limited.

There were eight separate reactions per sample in which cDNA was made. Incorporation of UMIs carrying a 6-nucleotide sample barcode was performed by template switching. TCRdb re-called the 5' RACE reads; one entry per CDR3 protein, DNA not given. The sample's table shows more than 350,000 distinct CDR3 sequences. Details on this clonotype: Its antigen is unidentified.

The CDR3 extends over 14 amino acids. This chain connects TRBV12-3 or TRBV12-4 to TRBJ1-2; absent DNA, TCRdb's TRBD1 call cannot be checked. This clonotype originated in a human donor with ulcerative colitis or Crohn's disease, or a healthy co-twin of an affected twin (not recorded which). The source material was blood. CDR3 amino acids: CASSSTLANYGYTF.